The 30 T cell receptor beta chains presented below share a single source sample, sequenced in a study of CD8 T cells in ankylosing spondylitis. Study results and caveats: Typical of ankylosing spondylitis blood, it appeared, was a TCR beta motif of fewer than 10 highly homologous variants.

TCRdb reprocessed the 5' RACE reads via MiXCR and lists one record per CDR3 protein. The sample contains roughly 440,000 distinct CDR3 sequences, about a sixth of which appear only once. These TCRs' antigens remain unknown. Material for sequencing was blood, either unsorted or a sorted T cell fraction (not recorded which). Every receptor here comes from a male donor with ankylosing spondylitis.

Many counts were recorded for this clonotype. The rearrangement uses TRBV29-1 and TRBJ1-4, with a tentative D call TRBD1 (5 bases). The CDR3 covers 13 residues. V dropped 5 bases and J dropped 1 base, with 8 bases sitting between them. CDR1 is SQVTM and CDR2 is ANQGSEA in the germline V gene. CDR3 bases: TGCAGCGTTAGGACAATAACTAATGAAAAACTGTTTTTT. It codes for CSVRTITNEKLFF.

This clonotype was detected ten times or more. The rearrangement joins TRBV4-3 to TRBJ2-3; perhaps D is TRBD1 or TRBD2 (5 bases each). Germline CDR1 is LGHNA and CDR2 is YSLEER. The V and J ends lost 1 base and 0 bases respectively, with 8 bases between them. The CDR3 runs to 15 residues. The CDR3 sequence: CASSQAGRSTDTQYF. The DNA for the CDR3 is TGCGCCAGCAGCCAAGCGGGACGAAGCACAGATACGCAGTATTTT.

In this sample, this clonotype turned up many times. The J gene is TRBJ2-1, the V gene TRBV12-3 or TRBV12-4; TRBD1 or TRBD2 may be the D gene (5 bases each). V was shortened by 4 bases and J by 8 bases, with 15 bases between the two germline ends. The CDR3 runs to 14 residues. The DNA for the CDR3 is TGTGCCAGCAGTTCCCGGGAAAAGGGGTATGAGCAGTTCTTC. Translating it yields CASSSREKGYEQFF.

This chain connects TRBV4-2 to TRBJ2-7, with 9 nucleotides matching TRBD2. Trimming removed 4 bases from V and 2 bases from J; junction bases left unmatched: 6. CDR1 and CDR2 from the germline V gene are LGHNA and YNFKEQ. The CDR3 extends over 15 amino acids. The CDR3 here is CASSPTSGKTYEQYF. CDR3 coding DNA: TGTGCCAGCAGCCCGACTAGCGGAAAAACCTACGAGCAGTACTTC.

The rearrangement uses TRBV12-3 or TRBV12-4 and TRBJ2-5, with D possibly TRBD2 on 7 matching bases. Between the trimmed V and J ends, which lost 7 bases and 5 bases, there was a span of 17 bases. This CDR3 comprises 14 residues. Here the CDR3 DNA reads TGTGCCAGCAATGGGGACAAAGCGGGGGAGACCCAGTACTTC. Its protein product is CASNGDKAGETQYF.

In this sample, this clonotype turned up many times. The genes are TRBV28 and TRBJ2-1; TRBD2 aligns across 7 bases. CDR3 size: 15 residues. The germline CDR1 and CDR2 sequences are MDHEN and SYDVKM. After removal of 3 bases from V and 2 bases from J, the junction contained 4 bases not matched to a gene. The DNA of the CDR3 is TGTGCCAGCAGTTTGGGGGGGGGTCCCTACAATGAGCAGTTCTTC. It specifies CASSLGGGPYNEQFF.

This clonotype has a handful of counts. The chain employs TRBV18 and TRBJ2-1, with a possible D match to TRBD2 (5 bases). This CDR3 is 19 amino acids long. Trimming took off 2 bases at V and 4 bases at J, with 24 bases between the two ends. Germline values: CDR1 KGHSH, CDR2 LQKENI. DNA for the CDR3: TGTGCCAGCTCACCAGGCAGCGGCCATAGCCGGGCGCAATACAATGAGCAGTTCTTC. Its translation: CASSPGSGHSRAQYNEQFF.

In its sample, this clonotype was seen a few times. The chain recombines TRBV7-9 with TRBJ1-4; the D gene is possibly TRBD1 (6 bases). V dropped 0 bases and J dropped 8 bases, with 16 bases sitting between them. The CDR3 runs 16 residues. CDR1 is SEHNR and CDR2 is FQNEAQ in the germline V gene (reference sequence). The CDR3: CASSLAGAGVREKLFF. Here the CDR3 DNA reads TGTGCCAGCAGCTTAGCAGGGGCAGGGGTTCGAGAAAAACTGTTTTTT.

This chain joins TRBV6-5 and TRBJ2-7; 11 nucleotides agree with TRBD1. This CDR3 contains 15 residues. Looked up from germline, CDR1 is MNHEY and CDR2 is SVGAGI. V gave up 2 bases and J gave up 3 bases; unmatched junction bases: 3. As DNA, the CDR3 is TGTGCCAGCAGTTACAAAGGGACAGGGGGCTACGAGCAGTACTTC. Translation gives CASSYKGTGGYEQYF.

This clonotype showed up just a few times. The rearrangement uses TRBV20-1 and TRBJ1-3, with D uncertain. Between the trimmed V and J ends, which lost 3 bases and 0 bases, there was a span of 6 bases. The CDR3 spans 13 residues. Germline CDR1 and CDR2: DFQATT and SNEGSKA (reference sequence). Here the CDR3 reads CSASGNSGNTIYF. In DNA, the CDR3 is TGCAGTGCTAGTGGGAACTCTGGAAACACCATATATTTT.

In its sample, this clonotype was seen a few times. The chain employs TRBV20-1 and TRBJ1-3; TRBD1 agrees at 8 bases. The CDR3 is 14 residues long. CDR1 DFQATT and CDR2 SNEGSKA come from the germline V gene (reference sequence). V lost 4 bases to trimming and J lost 4 bases; unmatched junction nucleotides: 6. The CDR3 DNA reads TGCAGTGCTAAGGACAGGGCCCCAGGAAACACCATATATTTT. Residues: CSAKDRAPGNTIYF.

Only one count was recorded for this clonotype. This chain uses TRBV5-8 with TRBJ1-5; D perhaps matches TRBD1 (5 bases). Germline-derived CDR1 and CDR2 are SGHTS and YDEGEE. V lost 0 bases, J lost 9 bases, and 10 bases lay in between. CDR3 length equals 13 residues. DNA for the CDR3: TGTGCCAGCAGCTTGGAGGGGCTACCGCCCCAGCATTTT. Its protein product is CASSLEGLPPQHF.

The chain joins TRBV7-2 to TRBJ2-7; possible D gene TRBD2, 7 bases. Germline V gene lookup returns CDR1 SGHTA and CDR2 FQGNSA. V dropped 5 bases and J dropped 5 bases, with 16 bases sitting between them. The CDR3 is 14 residues long. CDR3 in amino acids: CASSPTRGANEQYF. The CDR3 region has the DNA TGTGCCAGCAGCCCTACCCGGGGGGCCAACGAGCAGTACTTC.

This clonotype was seen at least ten times. The rearrangement joins TRBV29-1 to TRBJ2-1; TRBD2 might be the D (6 bases). CDR1 is SQVTM and CDR2 is ANQGSEA in the germline V gene. V was cut by 3 bases and J by 4 bases, with 13 bases left in between. The CDR3 contains 14 residues. The CDR3 DNA reads as TGCAGCGTTGATTGGGCAGGGAGGTACAATGAGCAGTTCTTC. Translated: CSVDWAGRYNEQFF.

The chain carries TRBV6-1 and TRBJ2-2; D possibly uses TRBD1 or TRBD2 (6 bases each). This CDR3 has 15 amino acids. V shed 8 bases and J shed 3 bases, with 16 bases lying between them. The germline CDR1 and CDR2 sequences are MNHNS and SASEGT. The CDR3 region has the DNA TGTGCCAGCGGAAGGACAAGGGGGGACACCGGGGAGCTGTTTTTT. Translated: CASGRTRGDTGELFF.

This clonotype was detected a few times. The rearrangement uses TRBV7-8 and TRBJ2-3; D is possibly TRBD1 (6 bases). CDR1 SGHVS and CDR2 FQNEAQ come from the germline V gene. The CDR3 runs to 15 residues. Deletions cut 3 bases from V and 2 bases from J, with 12 bases between. This chain's CDR3 is CASSLNRENTDTQYF. The CDR3 nucleotides are TGTGCCAGCAGCTTGAACAGGGAAAACACAGATACGCAGTATTTT.

This chain joins TRBV20-1 and TRBJ2-7; 8 bases line up with TRBD1. This CDR3 has 14 amino acids. Trimming at V came to 5 bases and at J to 1 base, leaving 7 bases not matched to a gene. CDR1 and CDR2 (germline): DFQATT, SNEGSKA (reference sequence). CDR3 loop: CSARSRTGSYEQYF. The CDR3 DNA reads as TGCAGTGCTCGCTCTCGGACAGGGTCCTACGAGCAGTACTTC.

This clonotype occurred a few times. This chain uses TRBV9 with TRBJ2-7, with 7 bases that match TRBD1. Losses at the gene ends were 0 bases for V and 3 bases for J; bases not matched to a gene: 6. The CDR3 is 15 amino acids. Germline lookup yields CDR1 SGDLS and CDR2 YYNGEE. CDR3 region: CASSVEPRGYYEQYF. As DNA, the CDR3 is TGTGCCAGCAGCGTAGAGCCCAGGGGGTACTACGAGCAGTACTTC.

This clonotype appeared a few times. As DNA, the CDR3 is TGTGCCAGCAGCCAAGAGAGACAGGGAGCTTTCTTT. It specifies CASSQERQGAFF. V and J are TRBV3-1 and TRBJ1-1, with 7 bases aligning to TRBD1. CDR3 size: 12 residues. The J segment lost 10 bases and the V segment lost 0 bases, leaving 2 bases of the junction unmatched. Germline V gene sequence: CDR1 LGHDT, CDR2 YNNKEL (reference sequence).

The V and J genes are TRBV25-1 and TRBJ1-3; the match to TRBD1 covers 8 bases. The CDR3 consists of 18 residues. Germline CDR1 reads MGHDK; CDR2 reads SYGVNS. With 6 bases clipped from V and 0 bases from J, the junction kept 13 bases outside the gene matches. The CDR3 spells CASRAGTGAPISGNTIYF. The CDR3 DNA sequence: TGTGCCAGCAGAGCCGGGACAGGAGCACCAATCTCTGGAAACACCATATATTTT.

This clonotype was recorded a few times. The chain recombines TRBV5-1 with TRBJ2-1; the match to TRBD2 covers 11 bases. The germline gives CDR1 SGHRS, CDR2 YFSETQ. The CDR3 consists of 16 residues. The junction had 8 bases not matched to a gene; V was cut back by 3 bases and J by 6 bases. The CDR3 nucleotides are TGCGCCAGCAGCTACCAGACTAGCGGGGTCCCCAATGAGCAGTTCTTC. Its translation: CASSYQTSGVPNEQFF.

This clonotype has a handful of counts. V gene TRBV4-2 combines with J gene TRBJ2-7; no clear D. Germline CDR1 and CDR2: LGHNA and YNFKEQ. The length of the CDR3 is 13 residues. Trimming pared 0 bases from V and 3 bases from J, leaving 6 bases between. The CDR3 nucleotides read TGTGCCAGCAGCCAAGATGATCGCTACGAGCAGTACTTC. Its protein is CASSQDDRYEQYF.

This clonotype came up a few times. The V gene is TRBV18, the J gene TRBJ1-1; TRBD1 is a possible D gene (6 bases). The CDR3 runs to 12 residues. Trimming shortened V by 5 bases and J by 5 bases, and 9 bases separated the two germline ends. CDR1 KGHSH and CDR2 LQKENI come from the germline V gene. The CDR3 DNA follows: TGTGCCAGCTCAGGGGGGCGAACTGAAGCTTTCTTT. It yields the protein CASSGGRTEAFF.

The chain couples TRBV12-3 or TRBV12-4 to TRBJ2-7; D unclear. The CDR3 length is 12 residues. Between the trimmed V and J ends, which lost 3 bases and 6 bases, there was a span of 9 bases. The CDR3 nucleotides are TGTGCCAGCAGTTTTAGCCGGTCCGAGCAGTACTTC. Its protein is CASSFSRSEQYF.

This chain uses TRBV7-6 with TRBJ1-5, with TRBD1 identical over 10 bases. Trimming at V came to 5 bases and at J to 9 bases, leaving 7 bases not matched to a gene. This CDR3 has 14 residues. Looked up from germline, CDR1 is SGHVS and CDR2 is FNYEAQ. CDR3: CASSDLTGGMPQHF. The CDR3 DNA sequence: TGTGCCAGCAGCGACCTGACAGGGGGCATGCCCCAGCATTTT.

The chain combines TRBV20-1 with TRBJ2-1; no clear D. The V end lost 5 bases, the J end lost 7 bases, and 15 bases lay between the germline ends. Germline CDR1 and CDR2: DFQATT and SNEGSKA (reference sequence). CDR3 size: 13 residues. CDR3 sequence (DNA): TGCAGTGCTCCCCGAACGTGGGGTAATGAGCAGTTCTTC. This encodes CSAPRTWGNEQFF.

This rearrangement joins TRBV3-1 to TRBJ2-2; 11 bases line up with TRBD2. The CDR3 consists of 17 residues. The germline CDR1 and CDR2 sequences are LGHDT and YNNKEL (reference sequence). The ends lost 3 bases at V and 1 base at J; junction bases unmatched: 4. Here the CDR3 reads CASSHGSGGVNTGELFF. CDR3 DNA: TGTGCCAGCAGCCACGGTAGCGGGGGGGTGAACACCGGGGAGCTGTTTTTT.

The gene calls are TRBV20-1 and TRBJ2-7; TRBD1 or TRBD2 may be the D gene (6 bases each). The germline CDR1 and CDR2 sequences are DFQATT and SNEGSKA (reference sequence). The CDR3 has 14 amino acids. Trimming stripped 6 bases from V and 2 bases from J, with 17 bases between. The CDR3 loop reads CSALKGGTTYEQYF. Written as DNA, the CDR3 is TGCAGTGCCCTAAAGGGGGGCACTACCTACGAGCAGTACTTC.

This clonotype was observed many times. The rearrangement uses TRBV9 and TRBJ2-5; 8 positions agree with TRBD2. The CDR3 has 15 amino acids. V trimming: 3 bases; J trimming: 5 bases; junction bases outside the gene matches: 9. CDR1 and CDR2 from the germline V gene are SGDLS and YYNGEE. CDR3 bases: TGTGCCAGCAGCGCTTCGAGCGGGAGTAAGGAGACCCAGTACTTC. It yields the protein CASSASSGSKETQYF.

This chain connects TRBV12-3 or TRBV12-4 to TRBJ1-1; D uncertain. V was trimmed by 6 bases and J by 1 base, leaving 21 bases between them. This CDR3 contains 17 residues. CDR3 DNA: TGTGCCAGCAGACCAGAGACATCCTGGATAGGGAACACTGAAGCTTTCTTT. Encoded protein: CASRPETSWIGNTEAFF.